This T cell receptor (beta chain) was identified in a study of shared clonotypes between healthy human individuals. The donor population consisted of healthy HIV-negative adults with no recent acute infections or vaccinations. Produced via immunoSEQ multiplex PCR; TCRdb's table is partial and in-frame only. The repertoire holds some 1.5 million clones, 95% to 99% seen once, with roughly 0.45% in the top ten. The source is a man aged 25-40 years in good health. Source material: naive CD4+ T cells sorted from blood. Subset here: CD45RA+ positively selected.

CDR3 loop: CATSTSGDTQYF. DNA for the CDR3: TGTGCCACCAGCACGAGCGGAGATACGCAGTATTTT. The rearrangement links TRBV15 to TRBJ2-3, with D possibly TRBD2 on 5 matching bases. Germline loops: CDR1 LNHNV, CDR2 YYDKDF (reference sequence). The CDR3 is 12 amino acids. V lost 4 bases to trimming and J lost 5 bases, with 7 bases between them.